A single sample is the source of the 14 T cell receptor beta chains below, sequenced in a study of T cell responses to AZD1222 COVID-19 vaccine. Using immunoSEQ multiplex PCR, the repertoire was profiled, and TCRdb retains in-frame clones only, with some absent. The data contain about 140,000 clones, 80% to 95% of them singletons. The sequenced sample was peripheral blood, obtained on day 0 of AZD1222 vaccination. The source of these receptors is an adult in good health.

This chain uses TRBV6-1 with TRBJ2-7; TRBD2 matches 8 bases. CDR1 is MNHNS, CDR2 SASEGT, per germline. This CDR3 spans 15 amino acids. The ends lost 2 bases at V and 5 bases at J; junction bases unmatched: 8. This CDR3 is CASSELKTSVHEQYF. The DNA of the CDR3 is TGTGCCAGCAGTGAACTGAAGACTAGCGTCCACGAGCAGTACTTC.

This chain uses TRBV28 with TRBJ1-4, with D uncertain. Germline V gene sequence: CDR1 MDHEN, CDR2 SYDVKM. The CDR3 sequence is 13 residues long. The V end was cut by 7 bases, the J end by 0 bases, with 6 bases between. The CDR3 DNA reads TGTGCCAGCAAGGGCACAACTAATGAAAAACTGTTTTTT. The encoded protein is CASKGTTNEKLFF. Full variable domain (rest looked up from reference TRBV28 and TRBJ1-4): DVKVTQSSRYLVKRTGEKVFLECVQDMDHENMFWYRQDPGLGLRLIYFSYDVKMKEKGDIPEGYSVSREKKERFSLILESASTNQTSMYLCASKGTTNEKLFFGSGTQLSVL.

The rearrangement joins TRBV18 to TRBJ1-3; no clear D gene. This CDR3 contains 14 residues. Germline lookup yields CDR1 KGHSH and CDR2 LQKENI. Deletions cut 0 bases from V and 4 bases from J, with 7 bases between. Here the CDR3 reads CASSPPEGGNTIYF. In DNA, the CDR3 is TGTGCCAGCTCACCACCTGAAGGAGGAAACACCATATATTTT.

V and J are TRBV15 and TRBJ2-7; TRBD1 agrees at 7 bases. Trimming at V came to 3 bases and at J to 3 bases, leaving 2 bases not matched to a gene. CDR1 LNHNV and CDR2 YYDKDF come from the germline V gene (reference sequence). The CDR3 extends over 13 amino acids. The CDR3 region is CATSRDRYYEQYF. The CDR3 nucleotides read TGTGCCACCAGCAGGGACAGGTACTACGAGCAGTACTTC.

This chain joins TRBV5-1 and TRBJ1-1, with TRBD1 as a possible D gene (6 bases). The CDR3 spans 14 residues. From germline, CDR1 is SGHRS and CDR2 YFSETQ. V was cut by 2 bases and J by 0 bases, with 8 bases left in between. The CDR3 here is CASSFRGVNTEAFF. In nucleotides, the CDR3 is TGCGCCAGCAGCTTCAGGGGAGTGAACACTGAAGCTTTCTTT.

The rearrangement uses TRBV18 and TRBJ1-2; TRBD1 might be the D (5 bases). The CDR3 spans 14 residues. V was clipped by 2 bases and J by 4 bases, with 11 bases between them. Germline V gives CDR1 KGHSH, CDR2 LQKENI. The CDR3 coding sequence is TGTGCCAGCTCACCAGCAGGGATCGGCTATGGCTACACCTTC. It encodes CASSPAGIGYGYTF.

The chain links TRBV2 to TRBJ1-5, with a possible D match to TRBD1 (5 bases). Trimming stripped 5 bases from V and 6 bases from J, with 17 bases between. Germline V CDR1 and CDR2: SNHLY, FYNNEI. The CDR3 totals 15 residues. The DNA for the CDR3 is TGTGCCAGCAGTAACGAGGGGCGCCAGGGTCAGCCCCAGCATTTT. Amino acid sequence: CASSNEGRQGQPQHF.

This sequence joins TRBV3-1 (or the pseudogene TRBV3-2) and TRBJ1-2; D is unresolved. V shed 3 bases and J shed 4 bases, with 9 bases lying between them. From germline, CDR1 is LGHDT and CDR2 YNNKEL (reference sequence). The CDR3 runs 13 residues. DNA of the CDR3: TGTGCCAGCAGCCATTCGAGTCCCTATGGCTACACCTTC. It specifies CASSHSSPYGYTF.

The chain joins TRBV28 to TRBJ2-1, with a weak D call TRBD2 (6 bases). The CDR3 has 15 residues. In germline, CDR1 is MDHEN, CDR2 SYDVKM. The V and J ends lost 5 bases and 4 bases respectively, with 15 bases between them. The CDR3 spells CASSPPGLLYNEQFF. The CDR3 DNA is TGTGCCAGCAGTCCTCCGGGACTCCTGTACAATGAGCAGTTCTTC.

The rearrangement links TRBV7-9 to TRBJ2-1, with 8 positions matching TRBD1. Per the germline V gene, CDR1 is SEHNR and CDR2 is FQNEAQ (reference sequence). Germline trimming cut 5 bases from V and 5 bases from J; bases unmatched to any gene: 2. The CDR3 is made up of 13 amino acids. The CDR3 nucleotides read TGTGCCAGCAGCACGGACAGGGACAATGAGCAGTTCTTC. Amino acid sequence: CASSTDRDNEQFF.

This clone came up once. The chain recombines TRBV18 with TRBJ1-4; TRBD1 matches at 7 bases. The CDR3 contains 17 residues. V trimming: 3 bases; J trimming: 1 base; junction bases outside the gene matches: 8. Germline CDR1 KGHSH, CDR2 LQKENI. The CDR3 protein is CASSPSKGAGTNEKLFF. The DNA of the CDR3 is TGTGCCAGCTCACCGAGTAAGGGGGCAGGAACTAATGAAAAACTGTTTTTT.

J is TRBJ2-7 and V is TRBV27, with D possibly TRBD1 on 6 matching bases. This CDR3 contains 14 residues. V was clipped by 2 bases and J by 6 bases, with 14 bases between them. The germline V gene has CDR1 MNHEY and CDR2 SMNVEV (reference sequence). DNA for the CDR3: TGTGCCAGCAGTTTAGTGGACAGTAGGGTCGAGCAGTACTTC. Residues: CASSLVDSRVEQYF.

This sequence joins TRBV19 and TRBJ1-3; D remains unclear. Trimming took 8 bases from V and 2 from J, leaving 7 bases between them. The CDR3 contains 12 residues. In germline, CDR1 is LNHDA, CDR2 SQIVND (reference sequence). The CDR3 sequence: CASSRPGNTIYF. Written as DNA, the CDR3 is TGTGCCAGTTCCCGGCCTGGAAACACCATATATTTT.

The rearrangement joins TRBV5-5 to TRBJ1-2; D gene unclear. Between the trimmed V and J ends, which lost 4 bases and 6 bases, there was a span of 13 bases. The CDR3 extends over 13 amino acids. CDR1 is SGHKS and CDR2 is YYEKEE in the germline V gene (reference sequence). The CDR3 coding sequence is TGTGCCAGCAGCCGCTCCTGGAACGATGGCTACACCTTC. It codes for CASSRSWNDGYTF.